This T cell receptor (beta chain) originates from a study of cytomegalovirus exposure and HLA in healthy donors. TCRdb's copy holds only in-frame clones and misses some; the assay was immunoSEQ multiplex PCR. Of over 200,000 clones in the sample, around 90% were seen once. With regard to this clone: Its antigen is unidentified.

Whole-study results and caveats: Associated with cytomegalovirus, according to the listing, were some 150 TCR beta chains.

The receptor comes from a woman aged 18-29 years in good health and CMV-seronegative. The sequencing input was PBMCs.

The CDR3 is CASSLKDSPYEQYF. The DNA of the CDR3 is TGTGCCAGCAGCTTAAAAGACAGTCCCTACGAGCAGTACTTC. The V call is TRBV7-9, the J call TRBJ2-7; tentatively, D is TRBD1 (5 bases). The V gene lost 2 bases and the J gene lost 2 bases, with 10 bases spanning the gap. The CDR3 contains 14 residues. Germline V CDR1 and CDR2: SEHNR, FQNEAQ (reference sequence).